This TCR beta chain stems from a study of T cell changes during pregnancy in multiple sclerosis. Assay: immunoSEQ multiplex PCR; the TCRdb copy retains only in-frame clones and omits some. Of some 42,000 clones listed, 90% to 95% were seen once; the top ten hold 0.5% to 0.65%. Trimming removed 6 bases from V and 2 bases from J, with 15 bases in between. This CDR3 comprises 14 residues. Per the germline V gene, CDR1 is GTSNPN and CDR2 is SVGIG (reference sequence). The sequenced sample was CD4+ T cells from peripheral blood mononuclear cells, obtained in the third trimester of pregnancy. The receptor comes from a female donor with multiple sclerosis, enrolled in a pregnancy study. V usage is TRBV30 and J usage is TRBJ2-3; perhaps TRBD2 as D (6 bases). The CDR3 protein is CACGSGRYTDTQYF. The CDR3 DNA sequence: TGTGCCTGCGGGAGTGGCCGCTACACAGATACGCAGTATTTT.